This TCR beta chain appears in the sequencing data of a study of shared clonotypes between healthy human individuals. This clone was seen once. Profiling relied on immunoSEQ multiplex PCR, and the TCRdb table lists in-frame clones only, not all of them. The profile shows 2 million to 2.5 million clones, 85% to 95% of them singletons. The receptor comes from a man aged 18 to 30 in good health. Some clones in this sample may be carry-over from other donors' samples. Source material: naive CD4+ T cells from PBMCs. This sample's subset: CD45RA+ positively selected.

The CDR3 DNA is TGTGCCAGCAGTTACTCCCGGGACAGTGGTTCACCCCTCCACTTT. Amino acids: CASSYSRDSGSPLHF. V and J are TRBV6-5 and TRBJ1-6; 7 bases map to TRBD1. With 0 bases clipped from V and 9 bases from J, the junction kept 5 bases outside the gene matches. The CDR3 length is 15 residues. The germline CDR1 and CDR2 sequences are MNHEY and SVGAGI.